One T cell receptor (beta chain) is described in this entry. Its antigen is not known. Some clones are missing from TCRdb's copy, which holds only in-frame ones; the method was immunoSEQ multiplex PCR. The profile shows about 70,000 clones, roughly four fifths of them singletons. The source of the sample is a study of OX40 agonist ivuxolimab in advanced cancers. Study-level information: The study enrolled dose-escalation patients with hepatocellular carcinoma, melanoma, renal cell or head and neck cancer. Patients with prior anti-PD-1, anti-PD-L1 or anti-CTLA-4 therapy were eligible; roughly 41% had some. Averaging about 60 years in age, with a range of roughly 23 to 80, the cohort was about 83% male. Study-wide points: At doses 0.1 to 3.0 mg/kg, CD4+ and CD8+ clones expanded.

This CDR3 comprises 14 residues. CDR1 and CDR2 (germline): SGHTA, FQGNSA. V lost 5 bases to trimming and J lost 2 bases, with 12 bases between them. The rearrangement links TRBV7-2 to TRBJ1-1; no definite D call. The clonotype originates from an adult with an advanced solid tumor such as melanoma, head and neck, liver or kidney cancer. This specimen consisted of CD4+ or CD8+ T cells sorted from blood, obtained in a trial of the OX40 agonist ivuxolimab. CDR3 region: CASSRSRSNTEAFF. Here the CDR3 DNA reads TGTGCCAGCAGCCGGTCGAGGTCAAACACTGAAGCTTTCTTT.